This T cell receptor (beta chain) was found in a study of blood T cell repertoires in COVID-19. Across the study: PBMCs, B-cell-depleted T cells, or T cells were the source of the cDNA or gDNA that made up the material.

Original handling: Amplified reference gene primers provided the basis for estimating nucleated cell counts. Profiling relied on immunoSEQ multiplex PCR, and the TCRdb table lists in-frame clones only, not all of them. The V and J calls and the clone size are those of that table, but D and trimming were determined from the DNA. Of 150,000 to 200,000 clones in the sample, about four fifths were seen once. This receptor was identified in a human donor with acute or convalescent COVID-19. The donor label of this sample is uncertain. Sequenced sample: peripheral blood.

The CDR3 coding sequence is TGTGCCAGCAGCCGAGGGCAGGGAGTTGACAGGGATGAAAAACTGTTTTTT. As protein: CASSRGQGVDRDEKLFF. The V call is TRBV3-1 (or the pseudogene TRBV3-2), the J call TRBJ1-4, with 7 bases that match TRBD1. CDR1 LGHDT and CDR2 YNNKEL come from the germline V gene (reference sequence). The CDR3 spans 17 residues. J gave up 6 bases and V 4 bases, and 14 bases lay outside the gene matches.